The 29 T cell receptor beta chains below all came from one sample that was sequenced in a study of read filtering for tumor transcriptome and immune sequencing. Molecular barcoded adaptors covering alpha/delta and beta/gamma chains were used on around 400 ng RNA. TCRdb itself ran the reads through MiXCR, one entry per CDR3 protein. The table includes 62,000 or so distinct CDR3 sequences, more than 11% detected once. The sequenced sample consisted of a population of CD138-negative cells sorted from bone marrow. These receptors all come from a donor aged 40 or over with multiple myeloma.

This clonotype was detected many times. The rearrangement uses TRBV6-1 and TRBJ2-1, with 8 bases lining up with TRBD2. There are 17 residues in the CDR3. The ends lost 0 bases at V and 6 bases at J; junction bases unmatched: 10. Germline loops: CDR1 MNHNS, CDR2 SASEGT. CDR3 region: CASSEARGGFGGNEQFF. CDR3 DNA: TGTGCCAGCAGTGAAGCCCGGGGGGGGTTTGGAGGCAATGAGCAGTTCTTC.

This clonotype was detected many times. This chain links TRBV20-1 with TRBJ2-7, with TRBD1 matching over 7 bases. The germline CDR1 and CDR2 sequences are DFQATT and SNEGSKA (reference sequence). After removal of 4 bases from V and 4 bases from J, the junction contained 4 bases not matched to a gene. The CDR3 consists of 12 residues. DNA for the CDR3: TGCAGTGCTACCGGGACAGATTACGAGCAGTACTTC. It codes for CSATGTDYEQYF.

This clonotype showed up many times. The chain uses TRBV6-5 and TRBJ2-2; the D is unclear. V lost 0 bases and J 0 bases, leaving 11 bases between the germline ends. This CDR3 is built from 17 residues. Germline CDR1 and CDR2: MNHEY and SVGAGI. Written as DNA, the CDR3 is TGTGCCAGCAGTTACTCGATAAATCCTCCGAACACCGGGGAGCTGTTTTTT. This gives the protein CASSYSINPPNTGELFF.

The CDR3 spells CSVDLAATDTQYF. As DNA, the CDR3 is TGCAGCGTTGATCTAGCGGCCACAGATACGCAGTATTTT. J is TRBJ2-3 and V is TRBV29-1, with TRBD2 identical over 7 bases. The CDR3 runs to 13 residues. J lost 2 bases, V lost 3 bases, and 2 bases had no gene match. Germline V gives CDR1 SQVTM, CDR2 ANQGSEA.

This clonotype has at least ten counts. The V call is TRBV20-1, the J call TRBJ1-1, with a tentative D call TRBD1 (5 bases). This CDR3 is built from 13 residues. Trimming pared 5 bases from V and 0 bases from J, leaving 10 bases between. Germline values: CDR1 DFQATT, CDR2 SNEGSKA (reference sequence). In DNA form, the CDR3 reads TGCAGTGCTCCCCGGGGGGTGAACACTGAAGCTTTCTTT. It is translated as CSAPRGVNTEAFF.

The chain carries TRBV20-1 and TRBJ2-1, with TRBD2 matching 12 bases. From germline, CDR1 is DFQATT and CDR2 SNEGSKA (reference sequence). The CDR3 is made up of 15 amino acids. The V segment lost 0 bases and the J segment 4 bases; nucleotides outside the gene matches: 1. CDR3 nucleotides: TGCAGTGCTAGAGATGGACTAGCGGGGTACAATGAGCAGTTCTTC. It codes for CSARDGLAGYNEQFF.

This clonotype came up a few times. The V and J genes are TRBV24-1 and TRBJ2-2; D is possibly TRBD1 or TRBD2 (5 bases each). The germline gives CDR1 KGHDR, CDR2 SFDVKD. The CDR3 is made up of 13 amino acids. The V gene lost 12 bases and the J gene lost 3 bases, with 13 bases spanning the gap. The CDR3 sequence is CASGAIDTGELFF. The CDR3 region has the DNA TGTGCCTCCGGGGCGATAGACACCGGGGAGCTGTTTTTT.

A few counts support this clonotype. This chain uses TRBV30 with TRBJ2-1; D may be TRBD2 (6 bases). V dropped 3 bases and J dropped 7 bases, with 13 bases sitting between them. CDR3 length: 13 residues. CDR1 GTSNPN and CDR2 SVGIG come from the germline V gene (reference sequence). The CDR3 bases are TGTGCCTGGAGAGGAGGGAAGGGGAATGAGCAGTTCTTC. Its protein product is CAWRGGKGNEQFF. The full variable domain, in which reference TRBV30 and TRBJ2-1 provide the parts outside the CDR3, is SQTIHQWPATLVQPVGSPLSLECTVEGTSNPNLYWYRQAAGRGLQLLFYSVGIGQISSEVPQNLSASRPQDRQFILSSKKLLLSDSGFYLCAWRGGKGNEQFFGPGTRLTVL.

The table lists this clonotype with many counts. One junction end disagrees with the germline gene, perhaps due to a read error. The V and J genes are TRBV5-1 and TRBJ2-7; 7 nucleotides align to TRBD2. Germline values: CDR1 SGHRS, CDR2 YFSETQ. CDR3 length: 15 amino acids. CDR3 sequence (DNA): TGCACCAGCAGCTTGGCCGGCGGGAGCGCCTACGAGCAGTACTTC. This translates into CTSSLAGGSAYEQYF.

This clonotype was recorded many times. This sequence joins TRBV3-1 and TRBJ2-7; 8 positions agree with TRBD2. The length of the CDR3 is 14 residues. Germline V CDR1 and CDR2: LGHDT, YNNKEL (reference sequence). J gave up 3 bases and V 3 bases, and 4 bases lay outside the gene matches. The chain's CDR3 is CASSQTGGLYEQYF. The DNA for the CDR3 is TGTGCCAGCAGCCAGACGGGAGGGCTCTACGAGCAGTACTTC.

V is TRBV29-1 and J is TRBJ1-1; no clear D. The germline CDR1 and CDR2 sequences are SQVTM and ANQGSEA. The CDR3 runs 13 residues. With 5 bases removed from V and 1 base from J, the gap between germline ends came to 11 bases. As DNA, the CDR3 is TGCAGCGTTATCCGGACGGAGAACACTGAAGCTTTCTTT. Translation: CSVIRTENTEAFF.

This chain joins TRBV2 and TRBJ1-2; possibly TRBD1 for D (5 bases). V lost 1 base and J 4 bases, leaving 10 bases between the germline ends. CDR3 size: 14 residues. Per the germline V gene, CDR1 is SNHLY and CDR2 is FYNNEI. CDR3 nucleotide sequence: TGTGCCAGCAGTGAAGGGAAGGGGCCCTATGGCTACACCTTC. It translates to CASSEGKGPYGYTF.

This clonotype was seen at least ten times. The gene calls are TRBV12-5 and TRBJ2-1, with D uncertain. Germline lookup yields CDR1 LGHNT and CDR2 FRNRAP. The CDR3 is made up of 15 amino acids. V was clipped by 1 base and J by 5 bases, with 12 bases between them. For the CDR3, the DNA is TGTGCTAGTGGTTTGGGACGGCTACTGAACAATGAGCAGTTCTTC. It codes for CASGLGRLLNNEQFF. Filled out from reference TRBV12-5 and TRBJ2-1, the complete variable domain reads DARVTQTPRHKVTEMGQEVTMRCQPILGHNTVFWYRQTMMQGLELLAYFRNRAPLDDSGMPKDRFSAEMPDATLATLKIQPSEPRDSAVYFCASGLGRLLNNEQFFGPGTRLTVL.

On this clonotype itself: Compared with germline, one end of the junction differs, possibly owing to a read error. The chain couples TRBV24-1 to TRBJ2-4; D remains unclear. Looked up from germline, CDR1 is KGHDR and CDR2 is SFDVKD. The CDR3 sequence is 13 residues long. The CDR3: CATSEVNGNTQYF. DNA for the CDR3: TGTGCCACCAGTGAAGTGAACGGAAACACTCAGTACTTC.

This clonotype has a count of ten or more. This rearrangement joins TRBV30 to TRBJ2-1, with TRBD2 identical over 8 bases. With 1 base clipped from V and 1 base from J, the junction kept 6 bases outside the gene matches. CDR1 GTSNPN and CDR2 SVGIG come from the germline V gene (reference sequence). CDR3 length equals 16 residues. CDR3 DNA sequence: TGTGCCTGGAGTGACCCAGCGGGAGAATCCTACAATGAGCAGTTCTTC. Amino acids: CAWSDPAGESYNEQFF.

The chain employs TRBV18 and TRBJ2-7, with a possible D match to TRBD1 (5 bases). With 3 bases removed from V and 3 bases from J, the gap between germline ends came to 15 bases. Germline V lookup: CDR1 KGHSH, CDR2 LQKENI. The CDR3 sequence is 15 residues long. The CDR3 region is CASSPTGSEYYEQYF. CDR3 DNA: TGTGCCAGCTCACCCACAGGATCGGAATACTACGAGCAGTACTTC.

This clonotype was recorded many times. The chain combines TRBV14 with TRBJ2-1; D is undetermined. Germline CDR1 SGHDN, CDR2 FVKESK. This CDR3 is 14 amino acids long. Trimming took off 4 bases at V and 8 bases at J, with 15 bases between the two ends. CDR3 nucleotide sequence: TGTGCCAGCAGCCGGAATTTGGAGTCGCATGAGCAGTTCTTC. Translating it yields CASSRNLESHEQFF.

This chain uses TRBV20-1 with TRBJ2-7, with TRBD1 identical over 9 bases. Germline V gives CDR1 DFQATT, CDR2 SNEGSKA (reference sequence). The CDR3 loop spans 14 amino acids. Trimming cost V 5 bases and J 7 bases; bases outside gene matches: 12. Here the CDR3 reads CSAGRDRVPREQYF. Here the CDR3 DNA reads TGCAGTGCTGGCCGGGACAGGGTTCCACGAGAGCAGTACTTC.

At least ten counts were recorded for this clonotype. In nucleotides, the CDR3 is TGTGCCAGCAGTGCTAGGGCGAGCTCCTACAATGAGCAGTTCTTC. Translating it yields CASSARASSYNEQFF. The chain uses TRBV25-1 and TRBJ2-1; no clear D. From germline, CDR1 is MGHDK and CDR2 SYGVNS. Trimming removed 4 bases at V and 0 bases at J, with 10 bases between. This CDR3 spans 15 amino acids. Based on the CDR3 plus reference TRBV25-1 and TRBJ2-1, the full variable domain is EADIYQTPRYLVIGTGKKITLECSQTMGHDKMYWYQQDPGMELHLIHYSYGVNSTEKGDLSSESTVSRIRTEHFPLTLESARPSHTSQYLCASSARASSYNEQFFGPGTRLTVL.

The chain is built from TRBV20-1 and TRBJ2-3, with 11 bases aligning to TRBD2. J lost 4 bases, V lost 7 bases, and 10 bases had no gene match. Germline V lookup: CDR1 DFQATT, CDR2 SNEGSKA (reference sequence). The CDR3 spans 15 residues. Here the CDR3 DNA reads TGCAGTGTTAGTGAGGGTAGCGGGGGGGCAGATACGCAGTATTTT. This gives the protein CSVSEGSGGADTQYF.

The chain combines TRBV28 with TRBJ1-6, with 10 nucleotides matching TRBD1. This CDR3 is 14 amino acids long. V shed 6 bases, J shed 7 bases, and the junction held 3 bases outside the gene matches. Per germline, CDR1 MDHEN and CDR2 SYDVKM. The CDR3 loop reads CASSRGQGNSPLHF. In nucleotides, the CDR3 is TGTGCCAGCAGCCGGGGACAGGGGAATTCACCCCTCCACTTT. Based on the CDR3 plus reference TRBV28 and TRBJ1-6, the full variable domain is DVKVTQSSRYLVKRTGEKVFLECVQDMDHENMFWYRQDPGLGLRLIYFSYDVKMKEKGDIPEGYSVSREKKERFSLILESASTNQTSMYLCASSRGQGNSPLHFGNGTRLTVT.

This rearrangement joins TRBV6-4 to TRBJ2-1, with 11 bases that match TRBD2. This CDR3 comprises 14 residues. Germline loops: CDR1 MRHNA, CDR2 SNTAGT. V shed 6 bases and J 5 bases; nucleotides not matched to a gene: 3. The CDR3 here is CASREGLADNEQFF. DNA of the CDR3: TGTGCCAGCAGGGAGGGACTAGCGGACAATGAGCAGTTCTTC.

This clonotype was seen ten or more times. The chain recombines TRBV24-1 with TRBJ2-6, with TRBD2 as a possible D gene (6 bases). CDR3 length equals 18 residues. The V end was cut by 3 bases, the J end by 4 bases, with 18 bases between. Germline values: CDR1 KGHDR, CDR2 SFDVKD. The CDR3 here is CATSDRRVAFSGANVLTF. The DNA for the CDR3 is TGTGCCACCAGTGATAGGAGGGTGGCTTTCTCCGGGGCCAACGTCCTGACTTTC.

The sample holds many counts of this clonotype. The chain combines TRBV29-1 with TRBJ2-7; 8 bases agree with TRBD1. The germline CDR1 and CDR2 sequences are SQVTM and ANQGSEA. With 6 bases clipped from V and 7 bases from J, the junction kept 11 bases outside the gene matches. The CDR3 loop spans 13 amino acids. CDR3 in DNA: TGCAGCGTCCTTCAGGGGGCCTCCGGGGAGCAGTACTTC. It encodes CSVLQGASGEQYF.

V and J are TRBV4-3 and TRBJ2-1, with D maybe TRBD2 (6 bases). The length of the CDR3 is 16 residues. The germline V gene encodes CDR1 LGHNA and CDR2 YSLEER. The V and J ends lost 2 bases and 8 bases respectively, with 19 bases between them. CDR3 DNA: TGCGCCAGCAGCCAAAGTGGAGCGGGCTTAACGTATGAGCAGTTCTTC. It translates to CASSQSGAGLTYEQFF.

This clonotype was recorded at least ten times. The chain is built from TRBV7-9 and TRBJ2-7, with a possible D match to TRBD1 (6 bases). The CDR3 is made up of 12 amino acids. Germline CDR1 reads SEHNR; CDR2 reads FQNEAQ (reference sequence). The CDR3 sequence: CVHNGDTPEQYF. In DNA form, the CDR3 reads TGTGTTCATAACGGGGACACCCCCGAGCAGTACTTC.

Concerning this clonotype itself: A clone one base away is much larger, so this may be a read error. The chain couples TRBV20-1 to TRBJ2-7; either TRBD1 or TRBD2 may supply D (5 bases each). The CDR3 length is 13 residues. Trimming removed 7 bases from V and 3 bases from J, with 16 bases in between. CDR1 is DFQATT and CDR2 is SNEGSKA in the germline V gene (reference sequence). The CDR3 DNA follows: TGCAGTGGGGAGTATGGGGCGTACTACGAGCAGTACTTC. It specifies CSGEYGAYYEQYF.

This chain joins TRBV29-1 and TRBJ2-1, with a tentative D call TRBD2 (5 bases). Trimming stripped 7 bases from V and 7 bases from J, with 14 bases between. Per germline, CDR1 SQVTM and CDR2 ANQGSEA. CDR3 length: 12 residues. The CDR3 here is CSAAPLANEQFF. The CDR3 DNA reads TGCAGCGCCGCCCCTCTAGCTAATGAGCAGTTCTTC.

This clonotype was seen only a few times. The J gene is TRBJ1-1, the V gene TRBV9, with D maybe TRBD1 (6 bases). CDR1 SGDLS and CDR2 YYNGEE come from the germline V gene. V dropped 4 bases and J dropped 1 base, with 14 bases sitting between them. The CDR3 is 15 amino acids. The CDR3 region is CASSPTLQGNTEAFF. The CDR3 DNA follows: TGTGCCAGCAGCCCTACTTTACAGGGGAACACTGAAGCTTTCTTT.